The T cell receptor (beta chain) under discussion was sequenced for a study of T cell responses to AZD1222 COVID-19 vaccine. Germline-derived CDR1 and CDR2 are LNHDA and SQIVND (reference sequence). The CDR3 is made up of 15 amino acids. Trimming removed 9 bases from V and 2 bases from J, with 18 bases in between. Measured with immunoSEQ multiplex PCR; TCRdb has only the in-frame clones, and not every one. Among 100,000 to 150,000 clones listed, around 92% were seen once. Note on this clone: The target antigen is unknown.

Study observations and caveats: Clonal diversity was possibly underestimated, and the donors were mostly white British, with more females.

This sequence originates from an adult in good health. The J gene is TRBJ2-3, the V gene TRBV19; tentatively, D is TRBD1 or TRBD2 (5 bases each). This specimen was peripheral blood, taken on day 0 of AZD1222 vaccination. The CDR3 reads CASSRPGPTTDTQYF. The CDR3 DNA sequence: TGTGCCAGCTCTCGCCCGGGACCCACCACAGATACGCAGTATTTT.